This T cell receptor beta chain was recorded in a study of blood T cell repertoires in COVID-19 (dated by TCRdb to the early 2020s). As for the study more broadly: Collaborator samples came from the United States, Italy and Spain and covered acute and convalescent phases of COVID-19. Samples came from the ongoing ImmuneRACE study (first 160 participants) plus 1,254 subjects from 6 global collaborators. The material from the prospective study consisted of cDNA or gDNA derived from T cells, B-cell-depleted T cells, or PBMCs. Where available, HLA class I and class II types were obtained from metadata supplied by the sample provider rather than from assay-based typing. The repertoires were released in a freely available public database meant as a resource for research on the immune response to SARS-CoV-2. Nearly every sample came with metadata listing a de-identified subject ID, COVID-19 status, age in years and sex. Deeply sampled blood TCRbeta repertoires from subjects exposed to, actively infected with, or recovered from COVID-19 were included in the dataset.

In the case of this clone: The target of this receptor is not known. No base quality information exists; no much larger clone differs at one position.

TCRbeta CDR3 regions were amplified from genomic DNA by means of the immunoSEQ Assay, a bias-controlled multiplex PCR. The paper's data handling went like this. The number of nucleated cells in each sample was estimated by amplification of reference gene primers within the assay. Sequence reads were collapsed and filtered to measure the absolute abundance of every unique TCRbeta CDR3 rearrangement. For each sample, productive Simpson clonality was calculated as the square root of Simpson's diversity index over productive rearrangements. In TCRdb, the immuneACCESS table is reduced to in-frame sequences with V and J assigned. These tables do not hold every clone; where another copy was compared, an unresolved V gene accounts for under half, and the others remain unexplained. Clone size and V and J calls were adopted from that table, with D and trimming inferred from the DNA. Recorded for this sample are approximately 150,000 clones; roughly 86% of them occurred a single time. The ten biggest clones cover around 1.4% of the sample.

CDR1 and CDR2 (KGHSH, LQKENI) derive from the germline V gene. V and J lose 6 bases and 2 bases, and a span of 14 bases separates them. The CDR3 has 15 amino acids, counting the end cysteine and phenylalanine. The kept DNA is CDR3 alone, 45 bases in frame from the first base. Collaborating institutions collected whole blood in K2EDTA tubes following their own protocols. For TCRbeta analysis, collaborator samples were shipped as frozen whole blood, as isolated PBMCs, or as DNA extracted from either sample type. Here is what the overall study found, with its caveats: Clinical and demographic metadata were provided uncurated, with the amount varying by source and participant.

The chain is assembled from TRBV18 and TRBJ2-1, with TRBD1 tentatively as D gene (6 bases match). What was sequenced was peripheral blood. The receptor comes from a woman in her fifties or sixties with acute or convalescent COVID-19. The nucleotide sequence is TGTGCCAGCTCCCTGCAGGGGTTGCCCTACAATGAGCAGTTCTTC. It translates to CASSLQGLPYNEQFF.